This T cell receptor (beta chain) originates from a study of T-cell reconstitution after alpha-beta-depleted transplantation in children. Unique molecular identifiers were used to barcode this TCRbeta library. Via MiXCR, TCRdb re-called the PCR reads, giving one row per CDR3 protein. This sample carries more than 15,000 distinct CDR3 sequences, under 15% of them seen once, and the ten largest clones take 60% to 75%. There are 18 residues in the CDR3. Germline V gene lookup returns CDR1 SGHKS and CDR2 YYEKEE (reference sequence). The V end was cut by 1 base, the J end by 0 bases, with 16 bases between. Study-level points and caveats: From newly produced T cells came most of the T-cell counts and diversity one year after transplant.

This clonotype was seen repeatedly, ten times or more. The antigen is undetermined. This chain joins TRBV5-5 and TRBJ2-2; D unresolved. This receptor was taken from a boy less than two years old who had a stem cell transplant for Wiskott-Aldrich syndrome, so the T cells may come from the graft donor. The sample in question was PBMCs, mostly from graft donor cells, obtained 180 days after TCRalphabeta/CD19-depleted stem cell transplant. The CDR3 bases are TGTGCCAGCAGCTTGTGGTTATTGGGTCTAGCGAACACCGGGGAGCTGTTTTTT. It encodes CASSLWLLGLANTGELFF. The full variable domain, with the rest looked up from reference TRBV5-5 and TRBJ2-2, is DAGVTQSPTHLIKTRGQQVTLRCSPISGHKSVSWYQQVLGQGPQFIFQYYEKEERGRGNFPDRFSARQFPNYSSELNVNALLLGDSALYLCASSLWLLGLANTGELFFGEGSRLTVL.